This T cell receptor (beta chain) was documented in a study of T-cell memory formation after mild COVID-19. Regarding the study as a whole: Clones that contracted from day 15 to 85 were balanced CD4/CD8, while later expanders leaned CD4+. A subset of responding clones appeared in pre-infection memory, suggesting cross-reactive memory joined.

Many counts were recorded for this clonotype. Its target is not known. With constant-segment primers, 5'RACE yielded cDNA libraries of TCR alpha and TCR beta that carried sample barcodes and UMIs. Using its own MiXCR run on the 5' RACE reads, TCRdb lists one record per CDR3 protein. Of 200,000 to 300,000 distinct CDR3 sequences in the sample, over 15% are singletons; the top ten hold 22%. Trimming shortened V by 5 bases and J by 1 base, and 11 bases separated the two germline ends. The length of the CDR3 is 15 residues. CDR1 SGHTA and CDR2 FQGNSA come from the germline V gene. The gene calls are TRBV7-2 and TRBJ2-2, with D perhaps assigned TRBD1 or TRBD2 (5 bases each). The sequence was collected from a young man who had mild COVID-19 (a few samples of this study predate the infection). Cell type and time point are not known. Input material: PBMCs or a T cell subset sorted from them (not recorded which). CDR3 sequence (DNA): TGTGCCAGCAGCCTTGGGACCTGGAACACCGGGGAGCTGTTTTTT. This translates into CASSLGTWNTGELFF.